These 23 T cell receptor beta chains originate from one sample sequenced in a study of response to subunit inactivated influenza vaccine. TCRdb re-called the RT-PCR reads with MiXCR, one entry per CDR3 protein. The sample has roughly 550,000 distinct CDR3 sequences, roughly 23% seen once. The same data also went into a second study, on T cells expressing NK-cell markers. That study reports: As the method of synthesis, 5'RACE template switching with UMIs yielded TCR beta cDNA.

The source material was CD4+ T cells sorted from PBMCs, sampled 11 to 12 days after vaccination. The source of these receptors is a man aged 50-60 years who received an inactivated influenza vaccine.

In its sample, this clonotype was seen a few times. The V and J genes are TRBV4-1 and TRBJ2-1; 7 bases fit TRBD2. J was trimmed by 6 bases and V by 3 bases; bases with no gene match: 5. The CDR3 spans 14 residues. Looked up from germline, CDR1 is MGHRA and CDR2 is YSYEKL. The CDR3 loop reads CASSHSWGGNEQFF. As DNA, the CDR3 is TGCGCCAGCAGCCATTCTTGGGGGGGCAATGAGCAGTTCTTC.

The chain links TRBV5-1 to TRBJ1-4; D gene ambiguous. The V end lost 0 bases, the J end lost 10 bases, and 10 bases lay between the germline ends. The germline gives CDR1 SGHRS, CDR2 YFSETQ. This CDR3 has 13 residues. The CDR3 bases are TGCGCCAGCAGCTTGGTCCAAGAGGGAAAACTGTTTTTT. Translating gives CASSLVQEGKLFF.

The CDR3 DNA reads TGCAGTGCTAGATGGGGGACCGGCCAAGAGACCCAGTACTTC. This encodes CSARWGTGQETQYF. The chain couples TRBV20-1 to TRBJ2-5; either TRBD1 or TRBD2 may fit D (5 bases each). The germline V and J ends were trimmed by 2 bases and 1 base, with 11 bases remaining between them. The CDR3 covers 14 residues. Germline CDR1 DFQATT, CDR2 SNEGSKA (reference sequence).

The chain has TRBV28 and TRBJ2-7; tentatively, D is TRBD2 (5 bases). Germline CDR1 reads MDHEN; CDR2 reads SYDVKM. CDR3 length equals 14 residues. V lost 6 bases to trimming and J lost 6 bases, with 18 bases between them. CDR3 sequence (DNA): TGTGCCAGCAGGACTAAAGGACTCCCCCCCGAGCAGTACTTC. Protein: CASRTKGLPPEQYF.

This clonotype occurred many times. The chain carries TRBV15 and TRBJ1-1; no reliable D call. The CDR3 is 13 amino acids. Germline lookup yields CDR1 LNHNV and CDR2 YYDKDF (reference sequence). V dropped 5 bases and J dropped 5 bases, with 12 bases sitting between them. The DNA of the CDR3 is TGTGCCACCAGCTCCCGGAGTGGGACTGAAGCTTTCTTT. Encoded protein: CATSSRSGTEAFF.

The CDR3 DNA follows: TGTGCCAGCAGTCCCCGAGCGGTGTCCTACGAGCAGTACTTC. Translating it yields CASSPRAVSYEQYF. This chain joins TRBV12-3 or TRBV12-4 and TRBJ2-7, with D perhaps TRBD2 (5 bases). CDR3 length equals 14 residues. The V gene lost 5 bases and the J gene lost 1 base, with 12 bases spanning the gap.

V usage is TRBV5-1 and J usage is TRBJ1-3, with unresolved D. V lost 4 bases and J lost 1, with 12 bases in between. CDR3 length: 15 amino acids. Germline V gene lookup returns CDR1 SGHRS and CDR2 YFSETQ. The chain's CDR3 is CASSPQTGSGNTIYF. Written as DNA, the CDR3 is TGCGCCAGCAGCCCCCAGACGGGATCTGGAAACACCATATATTTT.

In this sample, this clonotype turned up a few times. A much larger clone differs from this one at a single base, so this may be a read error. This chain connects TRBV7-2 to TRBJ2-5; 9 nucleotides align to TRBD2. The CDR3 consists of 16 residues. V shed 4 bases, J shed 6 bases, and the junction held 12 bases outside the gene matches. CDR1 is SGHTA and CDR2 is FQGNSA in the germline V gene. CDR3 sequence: CASSSTTGRGGQTQYF. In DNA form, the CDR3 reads TGTGCCAGCAGCTCCACCACAGGGCGGGGGGGGCAGACCCAGTACTTC.

The CDR3 coding sequence is TGTGCCAGCAGCGTAGCTACGGCCTACTACAATGAGCAGTTCTTC. It is translated as CASSVATAYYNEQFF. The V call is TRBV9, the J call TRBJ2-1; D not certain. Looked up from germline, CDR1 is SGDLS and CDR2 is YYNGEE. The CDR3 length is 15 residues. V lost 0 bases and J lost 3, with 10 bases in between.

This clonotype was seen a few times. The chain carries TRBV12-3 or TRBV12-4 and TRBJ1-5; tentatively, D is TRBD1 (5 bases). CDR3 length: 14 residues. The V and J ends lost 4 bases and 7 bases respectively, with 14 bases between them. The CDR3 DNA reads TGTGCCAGCAGTTCGCGGGCAGGGCGACAGCCCCAGCATTTT. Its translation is CASSSRAGRQPQHF.

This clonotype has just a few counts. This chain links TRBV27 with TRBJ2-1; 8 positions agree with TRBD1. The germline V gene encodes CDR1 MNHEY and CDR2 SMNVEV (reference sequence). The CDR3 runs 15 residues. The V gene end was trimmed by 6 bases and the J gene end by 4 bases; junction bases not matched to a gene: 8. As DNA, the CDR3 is TGTGCCAGCAGAATAACGGGGACAGGATACAATGAGCAGTTCTTC. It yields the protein CASRITGTGYNEQFF.

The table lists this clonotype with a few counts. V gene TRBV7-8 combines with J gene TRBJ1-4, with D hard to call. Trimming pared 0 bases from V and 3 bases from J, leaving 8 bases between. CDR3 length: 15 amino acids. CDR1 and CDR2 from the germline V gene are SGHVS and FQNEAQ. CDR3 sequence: CASSLAVQPNEKLFF. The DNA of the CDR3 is TGTGCCAGCAGCTTAGCGGTACAGCCTAATGAAAAACTGTTTTTT. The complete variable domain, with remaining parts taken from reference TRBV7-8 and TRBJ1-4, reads GAGVSQSPRYKVAKRGQDVALRCDPISGHVSLFWYQQALGQGPEFLTYFQNEAQLDKSGLPSDRFFAERPEGSVSTLKIQRTQQEDSAVYLCASSLAVQPNEKLFFGSGTQLSVL.

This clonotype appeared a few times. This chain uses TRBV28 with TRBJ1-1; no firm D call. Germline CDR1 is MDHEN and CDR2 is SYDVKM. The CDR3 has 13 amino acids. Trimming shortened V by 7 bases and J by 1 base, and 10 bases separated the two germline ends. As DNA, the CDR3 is TGTGCCAGCACCCTGATACAGAACACTGAAGCTTTCTTT. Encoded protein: CASTLIQNTEAFF.

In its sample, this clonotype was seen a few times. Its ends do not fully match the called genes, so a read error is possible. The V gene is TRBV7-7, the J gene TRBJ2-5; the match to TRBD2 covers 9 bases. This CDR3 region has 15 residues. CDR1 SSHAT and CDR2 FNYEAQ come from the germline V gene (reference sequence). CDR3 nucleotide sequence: TGTGCTAGCAGCTTAGCCCAACTAGCGGGAGAGACCCAGTACTTC. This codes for CASSLAQLAGETQYF.

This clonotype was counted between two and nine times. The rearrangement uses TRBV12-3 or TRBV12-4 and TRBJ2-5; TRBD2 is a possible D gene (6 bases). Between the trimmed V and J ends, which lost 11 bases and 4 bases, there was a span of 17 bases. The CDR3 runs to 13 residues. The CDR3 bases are TGTGCCTCCCAGGCGGAGGGAAGAGAGACCCAGTACTTC. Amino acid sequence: CASQAEGRETQYF.

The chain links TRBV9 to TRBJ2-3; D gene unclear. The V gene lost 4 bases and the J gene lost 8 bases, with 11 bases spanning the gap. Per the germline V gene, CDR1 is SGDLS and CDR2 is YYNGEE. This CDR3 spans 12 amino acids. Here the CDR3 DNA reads TGTGCCAGCAGCTTTTTAGGTGGTACGCAGTATTTT. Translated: CASSFLGGTQYF.

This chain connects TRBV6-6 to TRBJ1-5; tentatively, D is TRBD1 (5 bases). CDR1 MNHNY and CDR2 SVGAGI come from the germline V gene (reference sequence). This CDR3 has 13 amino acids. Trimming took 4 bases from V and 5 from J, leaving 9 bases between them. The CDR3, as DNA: TGTGCCAGCAGTTTTGTAGGGGATCAGCCCCAGCATTTT. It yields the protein CASSFVGDQPQHF.

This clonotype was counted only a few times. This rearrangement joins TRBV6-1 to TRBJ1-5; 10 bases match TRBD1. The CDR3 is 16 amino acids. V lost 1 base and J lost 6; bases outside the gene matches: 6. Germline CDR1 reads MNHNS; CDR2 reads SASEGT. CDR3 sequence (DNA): TGTGCCAGCAGTGAAGAGGGGACAGGGGCTGGTCAGCCCCAGCATTTT. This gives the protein CASSEEGTGAGQPQHF.

The CDR3: CASTLGGVNEKLFF. The CDR3 DNA follows: TGCGCCAGCACACTGGGGGGCGTTAATGAAAAACTGTTTTTT. This chain links TRBV5-1 with TRBJ1-4; D may be TRBD1 (6 bases). CDR1 SGHRS and CDR2 YFSETQ come from the germline V gene. V lost 6 bases, J lost 4 bases, and 13 bases lay in between. The CDR3 totals 14 residues. The whole variable domain, filled in from reference TRBV5-1 and TRBJ1-4, reads KAGVTQTPRYLIKTRGQQVTLSCSPISGHRSVSWYQQTPGQGLQFLFEYFSETQRNKGNFPGRFSGRQFSNSRSEMNVSTLELGDSALYLCASTLGGVNEKLFFGSGTQLSVL.

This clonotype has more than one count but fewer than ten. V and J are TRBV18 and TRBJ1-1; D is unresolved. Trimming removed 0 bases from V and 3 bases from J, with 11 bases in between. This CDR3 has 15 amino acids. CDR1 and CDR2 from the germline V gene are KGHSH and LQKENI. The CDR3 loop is CASSPPGYGDTEAFF. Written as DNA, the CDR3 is TGTGCCAGCTCACCACCGGGGTATGGGGACACTGAAGCTTTCTTT. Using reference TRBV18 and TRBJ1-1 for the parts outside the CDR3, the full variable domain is NAGVMQNPRHLVRRRGQEARLRCSPMKGHSHVYWYRQLPEEGLKFMVYLQKENIIDESGMPKERFSAEFPKEGPSILRIQQVVRGDSAAYFCASSPPGYGDTEAFFGQGTRLTVV.

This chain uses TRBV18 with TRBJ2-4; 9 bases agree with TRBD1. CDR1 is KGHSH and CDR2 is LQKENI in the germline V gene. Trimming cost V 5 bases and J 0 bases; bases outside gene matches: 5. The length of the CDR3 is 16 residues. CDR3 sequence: CASSSGQGIAKNIQYF. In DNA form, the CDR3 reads TGTGCCAGCTCATCAGGACAGGGGATAGCCAAAAACATTCAGTACTTC.

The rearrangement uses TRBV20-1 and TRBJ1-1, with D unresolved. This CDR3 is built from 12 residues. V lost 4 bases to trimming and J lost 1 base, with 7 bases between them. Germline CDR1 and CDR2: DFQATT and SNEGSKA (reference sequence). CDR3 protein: CSANRKNTEAFF. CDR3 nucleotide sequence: TGCAGTGCTAACCGTAAGAACACTGAAGCTTTCTTT.

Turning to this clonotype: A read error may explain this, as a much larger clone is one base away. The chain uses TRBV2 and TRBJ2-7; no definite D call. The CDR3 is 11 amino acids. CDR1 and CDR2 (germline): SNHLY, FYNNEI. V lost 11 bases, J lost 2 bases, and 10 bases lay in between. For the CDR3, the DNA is TGTGCCGCCTCGATAGCCTACGAGCAGTACTTC. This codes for CAASIAYEQYF.